This paragraph covers one T cell receptor (beta chain) sequence. Its specificity is not known. Sequencing was performed with immunoSEQ multiplex PCR; in TCRdb, only in-frame clones are kept and a portion is missing. The sample yields around 53,000 clones, 80% to 90% seen once. The CDR3 is 12 amino acids. Trimming pared 4 bases from V and 5 bases from J, leaving 8 bases between. The germline gives CDR1 SGHDN, CDR2 FVKESK. This record comes from a study of a mutant IDH1 vaccine in newly diagnosed glioma. Broader study findings: Pseudoprogression apparently lacked any relation to changes in top peripheral T cell clonotypes.

The time point denotes: baseline, week 1 (first vaccination visit). Treatment specified: pre-vaccination baseline after standard-of-care therapy. This clonotype was sampled from a man aged 35 to 55 with glioma. The J gene is TRBJ2-5, the V gene TRBV14; D not resolved. The material sequenced was PBMCs, taken from a glioma patient treated with radiotherapy, temozolomide or both. The CDR3 DNA sequence: TGTGCCAGCAGCCCCACACGGGAGACCCAGTACTTC. Protein: CASSPTRETQYF.